Below are 10 T cell receptor beta chains sequenced from a single sample in a study of STAT5B mutations in CD4+ large granular lymphocyte leukemia. Only in-frame clones appear in the TCRdb table, and some are missing; sequencing was by immunoSEQ multiplex PCR. The sample yields some 38,000 clones, about four fifths seen once. Material for sequencing was CD4+ T cells from blood buffy coats. The receptor source for this set is a human donor in good health.

This sequence joins TRBV6-5 and TRBJ2-2, with a possible D match to TRBD1 (6 bases). This CDR3 contains 14 residues. The V gene's germline CDR1 is MNHEY and CDR2 SVGAGI. V was cut by 6 bases and J by 2 bases, with 10 bases left in between. CDR3 residues: CASSWTVNTGELFF. CDR3 DNA: TGTGCCAGCAGCTGGACAGTTAACACCGGGGAGCTGTTTTTT.

This rearrangement joins TRBV5-4 to TRBJ2-2; 10 bases agree with TRBD2. V lost 4 bases and J lost 4; bases outside the gene matches: 7. The germline V gene encodes CDR1 SGHNT and CDR2 YYREEE (reference sequence). The CDR3 extends over 16 amino acids. This CDR3 is CASSRGGLATTGELFF. DNA for the CDR3: TGTGCCAGCAGCAGAGGGGGACTAGCGACCACCGGGGAGCTGTTTTTT.

In this sample, this clone turned up a few times. The gene calls are TRBV7-9 and TRBJ1-5, with 7 bases identical to TRBD1. V lost 5 bases and J lost 1; bases outside the gene matches: 8. The CDR3 has 16 residues. The germline V gene encodes CDR1 SEHNR and CDR2 FQNEAQ (reference sequence). The CDR3 nucleotides read TGTGCCAGCAGCCTCGGCCAGACAGGGAGCAATCAGCCCCAGCATTTT. Translated: CASSLGQTGSNQPQHF.

This sequence joins TRBV5-1 and TRBJ2-3; D is ambiguous. This CDR3 region has 13 residues. V was clipped by 4 bases and J by 2 bases, with 8 bases between them. CDR1 is SGHRS and CDR2 is YFSETQ in the germline V gene. The CDR3 nucleotides read TGCGCCAGCAGCCCTAAAAACACAGATACGCAGTATTTT. It is translated as CASSPKNTDTQYF.

This chain uses TRBV4-2 with TRBJ2-5, with TRBD2 matching 15 bases. The CDR3 length is 18 residues. With 1 base clipped from V and 5 bases from J, the junction kept 8 bases outside the gene matches. CDR1 and CDR2 (germline): LGHNA, YNFKEQ. The CDR3 DNA follows: TGTGCCAGCAGCCAAGGGACTAGCGGGGGGGCATGGTTTGAGACCCAGTACTTC. Protein: CASSQGTSGGAWFETQYF.

This chain connects TRBV10-1 to TRBJ2-3; 7 bases line up with TRBD1. V dropped 4 bases and J dropped 7; count of bases not matched to a gene: 11. This CDR3 contains 15 residues. The germline CDR1 and CDR2 sequences are WNHNN and SYGVQD (reference sequence). CDR3 bases: TGCGCCAGCAGTGGACAGGGAAAACCTCAAAATACGCAGTATTTT. Translating gives CASSGQGKPQNTQYF.

This clone was observed once. The CDR3 sequence: CASSQTGNTGELFF. CDR3 DNA sequence: TGTGCCAGCAGCCAGACAGGGAACACCGGGGAGCTGTTTTTT. The chain uses TRBV7-8 and TRBJ2-2; D possibly corresponds to TRBD1 (6 bases). The CDR3 sequence is 14 residues long. Per the germline V gene, CDR1 is SGHVS and CDR2 is FQNEAQ. V dropped 5 bases and J dropped 1 base, with 8 bases sitting between them.

Here the CDR3 reads CASSSRQGNGFF. CDR3 coding DNA: TGTGCCAGTAGTTCGAGACAGGGTAATGGGTTTTTT. The chain links TRBV19 to TRBJ1-4; TRBD1 matches at 7 bases. The CDR3 is 12 residues long. The V segment lost 5 bases and the J segment 16 bases; nucleotides outside the gene matches: 10. Germline V lookup: CDR1 LNHDA, CDR2 SQIVND (reference sequence).

The chain has TRBV2 and TRBJ2-5; TRBD1 is a possible D gene (6 bases). The CDR3 has 14 amino acids. CDR1 is SNHLY, CDR2 FYNNEI, per germline. Deletions cut 5 bases from V and 0 bases from J, with 10 bases between. CDR3 coding DNA: TGTGCCAGCAGTACCGGGACACACCAAGAGACCCAGTACTTC. Translation: CASSTGTHQETQYF.

This chain links TRBV6-5 with TRBJ2-1; weak D call: TRBD1 (6 bases). The CDR3 is 15 amino acids. Trimming removed 0 bases at V and 3 bases at J, with 9 bases between. Germline values: CDR1 MNHEY, CDR2 SVGAGI. CDR3 DNA: TGTGCCAGCAGTTACTCGGGGGCCGGCTACAATGAGCAGTTCTTC. Translation gives CASSYSGAGYNEQFF.